The TCR beta chain described here comes from a study of blood T cell repertoires in COVID-19. Overall study context: The samples span acute and convalescent COVID-19 from the United States, Italy and Spain.

The CDR3 has 20 amino acids. Trimming shortened V by 4 bases and J by 1 base, and 27 bases separated the two germline ends. The germline V gene encodes CDR1 KGHDR and CDR2 SFDVKD. Participant ages covered roughly 18 to 89 years across approximately 25 US areas. What the recovered Cohort 3 donors had was two negative PCRs, clearance, or symptom resolution. Authors' analysis steps: How many nucleated cells were present was estimated from reference gene primer amplification. TCRdb keeps only in-frame clones here, not all; method: immunoSEQ multiplex PCR. The V and J calls and clone size come from that table; D and trimming were worked out from the DNA. Altogether a few hundred thousand clones are present, 70% to 90% being singletons, with the ten largest covering around 2.1%.

The sequence was collected from a man in his thirties or forties who had recovered from COVID-19. The V and J genes are TRBV24-1 and TRBJ1-2, with unresolved D. The sequenced sample was PBMCs or T cells enriched from blood (not recorded which). Here the CDR3 DNA reads TGTGCCACCAGTGAGGAGACGCCCCATGATATAATAGAAGGTAACTATGGCTACACCTTC. It codes for CATSEETPHDIIEGNYGYTF.